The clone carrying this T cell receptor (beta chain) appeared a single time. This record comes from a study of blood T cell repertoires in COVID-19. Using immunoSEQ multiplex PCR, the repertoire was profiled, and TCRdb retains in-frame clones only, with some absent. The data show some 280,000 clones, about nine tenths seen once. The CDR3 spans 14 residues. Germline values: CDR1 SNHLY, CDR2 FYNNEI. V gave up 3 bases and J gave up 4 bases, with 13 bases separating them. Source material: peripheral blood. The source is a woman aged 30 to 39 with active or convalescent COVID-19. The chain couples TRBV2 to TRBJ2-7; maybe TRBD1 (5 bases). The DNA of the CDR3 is TGTGCCAGCAGTGAGGCCAGGGCCGGTTACGAGCAGTACTTC. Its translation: CASSEARAGYEQYF.